This T cell receptor beta chain was captured in a study of blood T cell repertoires in COVID-19. Allocation to cohorts depended on clinical history reported by the participants. The repertoire was sequenced with immunoSEQ multiplex PCR; TCRdb's copy has only in-frame clones and lacks some. Here the sample spans approximately 260,000 clones, around 83% being singletons. CDR3 length: 15 amino acids. V shed 3 bases, J shed 8 bases, and the junction held 7 bases outside the gene matches. From germline, CDR1 is DFQATT and CDR2 SNEGSKA (reference sequence). The sequencing input was PBMCs or T cells enriched from blood (not recorded which). The sequence was obtained from a woman in her forties or fifties who had been exposed to COVID-19. The chain couples TRBV20-1 to TRBJ2-1; 13 nucleotides align to TRBD2. For the CDR3, the DNA is TGCAGTGCTAGTGTACTAGCGGGGGGGCCGGATGAGCAGTTCTTC. Amino acid sequence: CSASVLAGGPDEQFF.